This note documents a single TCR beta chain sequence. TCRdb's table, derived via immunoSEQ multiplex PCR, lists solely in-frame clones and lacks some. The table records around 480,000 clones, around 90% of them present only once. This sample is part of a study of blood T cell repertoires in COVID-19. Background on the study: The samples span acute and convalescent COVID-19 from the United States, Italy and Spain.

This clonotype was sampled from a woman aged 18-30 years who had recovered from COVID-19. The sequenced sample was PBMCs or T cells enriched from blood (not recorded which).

This CDR3 is CASSLTGRLATEAFF. CDR3 nucleotides: TGTGCCAGCAGCTTGACAGGTCGCTTAGCCACTGAAGCTTTCTTT. V gene TRBV5-4 combines with J gene TRBJ1-1; D possibly corresponds to TRBD1 (5 bases). Trimming took off 1 base at V and 4 bases at J, with 14 bases between the two ends. The CDR3 extends over 15 amino acids. From germline, CDR1 is SGHNT and CDR2 YYREEE (reference sequence).